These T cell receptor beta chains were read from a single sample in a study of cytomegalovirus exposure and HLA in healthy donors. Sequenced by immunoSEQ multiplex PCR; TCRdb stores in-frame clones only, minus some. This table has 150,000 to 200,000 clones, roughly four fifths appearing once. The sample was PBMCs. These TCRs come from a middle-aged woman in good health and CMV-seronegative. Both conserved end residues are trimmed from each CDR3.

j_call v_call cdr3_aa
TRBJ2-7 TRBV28 ASIGLSVGDSSSYEQY
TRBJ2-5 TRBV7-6 ASSLGGTGSETQY
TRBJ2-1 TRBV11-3 ASSFSNEQF
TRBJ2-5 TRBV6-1 ASRVPVQETQY
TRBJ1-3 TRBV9 ASSPQGSSGNTIY
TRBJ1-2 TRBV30 AWSVETGDYGYT
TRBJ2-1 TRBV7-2 ACSSAVAGGANEQF
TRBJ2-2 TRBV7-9 ASISSWPGTGELF
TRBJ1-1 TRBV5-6 ASSLVGDRAGTEAF
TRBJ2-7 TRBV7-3 ASSATQGPYEQY
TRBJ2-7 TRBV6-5 ASRPRDRGSYEQY
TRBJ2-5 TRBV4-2 ASSRQLGLAGGQGLETQY
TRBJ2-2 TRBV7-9 ASSPRLAEDTGELF
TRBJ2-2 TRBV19 ATRVLPNTGELF
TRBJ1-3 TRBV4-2 ASSQEGGSPGNTIY
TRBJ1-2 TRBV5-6 ASSLVAGSLSYGYT
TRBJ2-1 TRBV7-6 ASSFGYYNEQF
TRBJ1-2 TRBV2 ASSGGLKFYGYT
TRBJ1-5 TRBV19 ASTRTPRRVDQPQH
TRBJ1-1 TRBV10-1 ASSPTGVKTEAF
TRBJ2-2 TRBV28 ASSPISRTNTGELF
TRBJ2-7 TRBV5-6 ASSPAGQGYEQY
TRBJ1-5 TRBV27 ASSFRQESQPQH
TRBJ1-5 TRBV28 ASSLRRNQPQH
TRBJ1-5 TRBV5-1 ASSPTGLGNQPQH
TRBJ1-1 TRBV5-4 ASSMGQLNTEAF